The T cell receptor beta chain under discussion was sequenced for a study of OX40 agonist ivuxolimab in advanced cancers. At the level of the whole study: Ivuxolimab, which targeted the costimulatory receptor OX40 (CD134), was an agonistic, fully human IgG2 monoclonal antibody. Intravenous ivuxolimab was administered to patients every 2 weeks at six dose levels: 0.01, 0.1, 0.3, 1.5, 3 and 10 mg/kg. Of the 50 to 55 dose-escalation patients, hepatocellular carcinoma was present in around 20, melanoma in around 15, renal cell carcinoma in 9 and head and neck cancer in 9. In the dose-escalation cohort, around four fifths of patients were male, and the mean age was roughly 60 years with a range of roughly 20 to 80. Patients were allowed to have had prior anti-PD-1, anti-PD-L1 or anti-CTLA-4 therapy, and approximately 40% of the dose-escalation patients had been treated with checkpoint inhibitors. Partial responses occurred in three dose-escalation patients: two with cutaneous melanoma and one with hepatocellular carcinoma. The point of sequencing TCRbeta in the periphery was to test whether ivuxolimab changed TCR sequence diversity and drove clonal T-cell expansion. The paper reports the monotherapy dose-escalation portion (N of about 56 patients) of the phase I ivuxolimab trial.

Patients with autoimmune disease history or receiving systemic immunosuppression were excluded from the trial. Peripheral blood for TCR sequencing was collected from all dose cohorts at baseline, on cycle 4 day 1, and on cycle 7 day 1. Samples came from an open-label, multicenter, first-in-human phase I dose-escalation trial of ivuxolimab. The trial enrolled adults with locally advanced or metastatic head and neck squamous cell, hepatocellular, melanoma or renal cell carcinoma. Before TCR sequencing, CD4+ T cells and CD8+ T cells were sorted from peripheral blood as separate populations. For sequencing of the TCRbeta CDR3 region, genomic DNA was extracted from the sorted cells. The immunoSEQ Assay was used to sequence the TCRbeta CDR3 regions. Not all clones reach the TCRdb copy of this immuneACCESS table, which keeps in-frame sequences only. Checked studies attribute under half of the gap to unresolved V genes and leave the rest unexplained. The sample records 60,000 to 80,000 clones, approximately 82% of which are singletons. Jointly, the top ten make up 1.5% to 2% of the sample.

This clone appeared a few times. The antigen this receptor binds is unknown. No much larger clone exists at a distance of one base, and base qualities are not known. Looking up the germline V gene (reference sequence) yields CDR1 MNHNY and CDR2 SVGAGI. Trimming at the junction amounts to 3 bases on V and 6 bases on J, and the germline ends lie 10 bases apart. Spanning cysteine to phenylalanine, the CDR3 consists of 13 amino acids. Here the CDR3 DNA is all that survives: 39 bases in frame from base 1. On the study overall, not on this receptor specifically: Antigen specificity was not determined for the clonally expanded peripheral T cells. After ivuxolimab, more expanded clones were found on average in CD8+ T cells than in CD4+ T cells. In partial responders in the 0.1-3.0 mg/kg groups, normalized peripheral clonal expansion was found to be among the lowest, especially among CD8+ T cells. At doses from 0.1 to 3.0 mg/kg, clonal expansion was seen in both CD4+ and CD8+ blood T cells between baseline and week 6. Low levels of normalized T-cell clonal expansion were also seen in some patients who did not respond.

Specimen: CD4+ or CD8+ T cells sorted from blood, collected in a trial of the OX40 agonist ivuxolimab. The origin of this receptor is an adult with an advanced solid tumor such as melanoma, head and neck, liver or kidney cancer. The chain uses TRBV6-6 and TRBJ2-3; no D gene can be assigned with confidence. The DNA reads TGTGCCAGCAGTTATCAGCAAACGGATACGCAGTATTTT. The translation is CASSYQQTDTQYF.